What follows are 7 T cell receptor beta chains derived from one specimen sequenced in a study of T cells after yellow fever vaccination (dated by TCRdb to about 2019). Sample treatment or condition, as interpreted from the label and publication: live attenuated yellow fever vaccine strain. Library preparation was by 5' RACE. Data came from an Illumina NovaSeq 6000. The public sequencing data were trimmed at Q25 with fastp and processed into clonotypes with MiXCR by TCRdb, which kept only in-frame beta chains. Entries are consolidated by CDR3 protein sequence, retaining the most common genes and DNA. The sample includes 250,000 to 350,000 distinct CDR3 sequences, with around 4.5% observed a single time. The ten largest clones add up to approximately 19% of the sample. The source was PBMCs, collected 15 days after the yellow fever booster vaccination. These receptors were collected from a man aged 18 to 29 who received the YFV17D yellow fever vaccine.

This clonotype was found a few times. V is TRBV7-8 and J is TRBJ2-2; 11 positions agree with TRBD2. CDR1 is SGHVS and CDR2 is FQNEAQ in the germline V gene. Trimming took 5 bases from V and 3 from J; bases not matched to a gene: 2. This CDR3 spans 15 amino acids. CDR3 bases: TGTGCCAGCAGCCCTAGCGGGGGGTACACCGGGGAGCTGTTTTTT. Residues: CASSPSGGYTGELFF.

This clonotype appeared many times. V usage is TRBV18 and J usage is TRBJ1-3; weak D call: TRBD1 (5 bases). V lost 6 bases and J 2 bases, leaving 17 bases between the germline ends. CDR3 length equals 16 residues. CDR1 and CDR2 (germline): KGHSH, LQKENI. The CDR3 spells CASSAGGEIAGNTIYF. The CDR3 DNA reads as TGTGCCAGCTCCGCAGGAGGGGAAATTGCTGGAAACACCATATATTTT.

There are a few counts of this clonotype. The rearrangement uses TRBV12-3 or TRBV12-4 and TRBJ1-1, with 8 bases identical to TRBD1. The CDR3 runs to 15 residues. Unmatched junction bases numbered 7, after V lost 5 bases and J lost 2 bases. CDR3 DNA: TGTGCCAGCAGTGACAGGGGAGTATTAAACACTGAAGCTTTCTTT. Translated, it gives CASSDRGVLNTEAFF.

This clonotype was counted at least ten times. CDR3 in amino acids: CASSFPGARTEAFF. In nucleotides, the CDR3 is TGTGCCAGCAGCTTTCCGGGGGCTCGGACTGAAGCTTTCTTT. The rearrangement joins TRBV7-9 to TRBJ1-1; maybe TRBD1 (6 bases). Trimming left V 3 bases short and J 5 bases short, with 13 bases between. The CDR3 is made up of 14 amino acids. Germline values: CDR1 SEHNR, CDR2 FQNEAQ (reference sequence).

This clonotype was observed a handful of times. The CDR3 DNA is TGCGCCAGCAGCCAAGGCTTGAGGGCTAGCGGGGAACTCACCGGGGAGCTGTTTTTT. Residues: CASSQGLRASGELTGELFF. The chain recombines TRBV4-1 with TRBJ2-2; 9 nucleotides line up with TRBD2. With 1 base clipped from V and 4 bases from J, the junction kept 13 bases outside the gene matches. Germline-derived CDR1 and CDR2 are MGHRA and YSYEKL. The CDR3 has 19 residues.

This clonotype was counted many times. CDR3 residues: CASSAREGQPNYGYTF. The CDR3 DNA sequence: TGTGCCAGCAGCGCACGAGAGGGACAGCCTAACTATGGCTACACCTTC. The V call is TRBV9, the J call TRBJ1-2, with 7 bases lining up with TRBD1. Trimming removed 3 bases from V and 0 bases from J; junction bases left unmatched: 8. The CDR3 consists of 16 residues. CDR1 and CDR2 from the germline V gene are SGDLS and YYNGEE.

This clonotype has a count of ten or more. The chain recombines TRBV10-3 with TRBJ2-2, with a weak D call TRBD1 (5 bases). Per the germline V gene, CDR1 is ENHRY and CDR2 is SYGVKD. The CDR3 loop spans 19 amino acids. V lost 6 bases and J lost 1, with 24 bases in between. The CDR3 DNA reads TGTGCCATCAGATGGAAGACAGAGCCCCCTGGACAGAACACCGGGGAGCTGTTTTTT. Translating it yields CAIRWKTEPPGQNTGELFF.